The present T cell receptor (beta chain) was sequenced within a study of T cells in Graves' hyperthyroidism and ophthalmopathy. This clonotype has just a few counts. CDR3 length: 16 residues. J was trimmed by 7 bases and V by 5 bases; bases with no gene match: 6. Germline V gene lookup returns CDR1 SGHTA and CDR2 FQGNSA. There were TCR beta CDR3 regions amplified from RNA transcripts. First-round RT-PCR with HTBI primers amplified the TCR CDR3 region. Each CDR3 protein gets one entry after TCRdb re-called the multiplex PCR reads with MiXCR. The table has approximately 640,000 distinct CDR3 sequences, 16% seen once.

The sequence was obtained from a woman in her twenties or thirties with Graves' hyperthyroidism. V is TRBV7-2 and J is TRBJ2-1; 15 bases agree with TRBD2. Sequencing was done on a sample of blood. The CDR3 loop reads CASSLAGTSGRNEQFF. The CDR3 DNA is TGTGCCAGCAGCCTCGCCGGGACTAGCGGGAGGAATGAGCAGTTCTTC.